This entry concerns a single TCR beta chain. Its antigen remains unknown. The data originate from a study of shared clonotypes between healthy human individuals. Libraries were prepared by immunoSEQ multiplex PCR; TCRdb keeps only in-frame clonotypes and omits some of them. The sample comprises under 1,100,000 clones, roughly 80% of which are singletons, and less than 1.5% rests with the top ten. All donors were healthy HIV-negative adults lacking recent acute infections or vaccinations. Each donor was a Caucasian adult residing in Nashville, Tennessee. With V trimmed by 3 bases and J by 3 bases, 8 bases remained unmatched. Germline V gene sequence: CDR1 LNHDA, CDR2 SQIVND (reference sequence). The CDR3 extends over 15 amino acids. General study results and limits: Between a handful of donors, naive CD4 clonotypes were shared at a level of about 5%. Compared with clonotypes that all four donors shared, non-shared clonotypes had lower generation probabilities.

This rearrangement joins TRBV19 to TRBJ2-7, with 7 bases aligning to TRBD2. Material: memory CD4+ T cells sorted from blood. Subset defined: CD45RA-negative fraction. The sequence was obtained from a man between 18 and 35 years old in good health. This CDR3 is CASSMRTGGSYEQYF. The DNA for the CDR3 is TGTGCCAGTAGTATGAGGACCGGGGGGAGCTACGAGCAGTACTTC. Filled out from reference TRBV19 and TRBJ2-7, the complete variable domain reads DGGITQSPKYLFRKEGQNVTLSCEQNLNHDAMYWYRQDPGQGLRLIYYSQIVNDFQKGDIAEGYSVSREKKESFPLTVTSAQKNPTAFYLCASSMRTGGSYEQYFGPGTRLTVT.